This T cell receptor beta chain emerged from a study of blood T cell repertoires in COVID-19. Source study methods: By means of reference gene primer amplification, nucleated cell counts were estimated. Some clones are missing from TCRdb's copy, which holds only in-frame ones; the method was immunoSEQ multiplex PCR. V and J calls plus clone size are reproduced from that table; the DNA served to infer D and trimming. The top ten hold less than 30% of the sample, which has about 150,000 clones, about four fifths seen once. The CDR3 is 17 residues long. The V gene lost 2 bases and the J gene lost 4 bases, with 18 bases spanning the gap. The germline CDR1 and CDR2 sequences are MDHEN and SYDVKM.

This receptor was obtained from a woman aged 60-75 years with acute or convalescent COVID-19. This chain links TRBV28 with TRBJ1-5; maybe TRBD1 (5 bases). The material sequenced was peripheral blood. This chain's CDR3 is CASSLKGPTVGNQPQHF. CDR3 nucleotide sequence: TGTGCCAGCAGTTTAAAGGGTCCGACAGTAGGGAATCAGCCCCAGCATTTT.